This T cell receptor (beta chain) was identified during a study of blood T cell repertoires in COVID-19. At the level of the study: Donors in the United States, Italy and Spain gave samples during acute or convalescent COVID-19. The cDNA or gDNA used as material had been derived from T cells, B-cell-depleted T cells, or PBMCs.

Per the original methods: Amplifying reference gene primers gave estimates of nucleated cell counts. Some clones are missing from TCRdb's copy, which holds only in-frame ones; the method was immunoSEQ multiplex PCR. D and trimming come from the DNA, and the V and J calls and clone size come from that table. The sample lists over 40,000 clones, around 90% occurring once. Germline values: CDR1 LGHNA, CDR2 YNFKEQ. V gave up 0 bases and J gave up 7 bases; unmatched junction bases: 12. CDR3 size: 19 residues. The material sequenced was peripheral blood. V is TRBV4-2 and J is TRBJ1-6, with 10 bases matching TRBD1. The receptor comes from a man between 65 and 85 years old with active COVID-19. The CDR3 coding sequence is TGTGCCAGCAGCCAAGACCCCCCGGGACAGGGGACGGGAAATTCACCCCTCCACTTT. The encoded protein is CASSQDPPGQGTGNSPLHF.